The 22 T cell receptor delta chains given below trace back to one sample, sequenced in a study of Vδ1+ human thymocytes. Extracted RNA was reverse transcribed into cDNA. Pooled V-gene forward primers with one constant-region reverse primer generated the CDR3 amplicons by multiplex PCR. TCRdb re-called the multiplex PCR reads through CATT. The sample records around 60,000 delta-chain clones, around 16% being singletons. What these receptors recognize is not known. Study findings and constraints: Thymic TRG and TRD repertoires appeared highly polyclonal, with Gaussian CDR3 length distributions.

The sample was Vdelta1+ gamma-delta thymocytes from the thymus. This sample's subset: FACS-sorted CD3+ TCRalphabeta- TCRVdelta1+ TCRVdelta2- thymocytes. These receptors were taken from a girl under three years old who had congenital heart surgery.

This chain joins TRDV1 and TRDJ1, with 10 bases fitting TRDD3. CDR1 and CDR2 from the germline V gene are TSWWSYY and QGS. The CDR3 totals 19 residues. J was trimmed by 3 bases and V by 1 base; bases with no gene match: 14. The CDR3 DNA sequence: TGTGCTCTTGGGGAACCTTCTCGCGTACTGGGGGATTTCTCCGATAAACTCATCTTT. Its translation: CALGEPSRVLGDFSDKLIF.

The rearrangement links TRDV1 to TRDJ1, with a tentative D call TRDD2 (7 bases). Germline V gene lookup returns CDR1 TSWWSYY and CDR2 QGS. Trimming removed 3 bases from V and 0 bases from J, with 29 bases in between. This CDR3 has 21 amino acids. The CDR3 here is CALGDLPWGTGPGSDTDKLIF. The CDR3 nucleotides are TGTGCTCTTGGGGACCTTCCTTGGGGCACTGGGCCTGGTTCGGACACCGATAAACTCATCTTT.

The V and J genes are TRDV1 and TRDJ1, with 8 bases that match TRDD3. This CDR3 comprises 26 residues. Germline V gives CDR1 TSWWSYY, CDR2 QGS. V was clipped by 4 bases and J by 0 bases; unmatched bases: 37. CDR3 coding DNA: TGTGCTCTTGGGGGCTTATTCCCCGACAGGGATACTGGGGGCCACGGCACCCCATCTTACACCGATAAACTCATCTTT. Amino acids: CALGGLFPDRDTGGHGTPSYTDKLIF.

The V gene is TRDV1, the J gene TRDJ1; D is perhaps TRDD3 (8 bases). Germline CDR1 is TSWWSYY and CDR2 is QGS. Trimming pared 4 bases from V and 0 bases from J, leaving 33 bases between. CDR3 length: 22 residues. CDR3 nucleotides: TGTGCTCTTGGGGGACCTTCCTCCGCTGGGGGACCTAGTCCTATGTACACCGATAAACTCATCTTT. It translates to CALGGPSSAGGPSPMYTDKLIF.

The gene calls are TRDV2 and TRDJ1; 7 nucleotides agree with TRDD3. The CDR3 is made up of 12 amino acids. Trimming cost V 8 bases and J 8 bases; bases outside gene matches: 10. Germline V gene data show CDR1 as GEAIGNYY and CDR2 as EKD. The CDR3: CAFARGMRKLIF. CDR3 sequence (DNA): TGTGCCTTCGCCCGGGGGATGCGAAAACTCATCTTT.

This clone appeared a few times. The chain couples TRDV1 to TRDJ1, with TRDD3 identical over 13 bases. This CDR3 is built from 24 residues. V trimming: 2 bases; J trimming: 3 bases; junction bases outside the gene matches: 27. CDR1 is TSWWSYY and CDR2 is QGS in the germline V gene. In nucleotides, the CDR3 is TGTGCTCTTGGGGAAGCTCCTACCTCGCCCCTCGGAATACTGGGGGATACGAAGGCCGATAAACTCATCTTT. Translating it yields CALGEAPTSPLGILGDTKADKLIF.

This clone is medium-sized. J is TRDJ1 and V is TRDV2; D is unclear. Germline CDR1 GEAIGNYY, CDR2 EKD. V was shortened by 0 bases and J by 0 bases, with 22 bases between the two germline ends. The CDR3 is made up of 19 amino acids. The DNA for the CDR3 is TGTGCCTGTGACACCTTGTACTACTCCACCTCGAAGTACACCGATAAACTCATCTTT. This translates into CACDTLYYSTSKYTDKLIF.

This clone appeared a few times. The chain is built from TRDV1 and TRDJ1; D not certain. The V end was cut by 2 bases, the J end by 5 bases, with 18 bases between. CDR1 is TSWWSYY, CDR2 QGS, per germline. The CDR3 covers 16 residues. The CDR3 DNA follows: TGTGCTCTTGGGGAATCCACCCTTAATCCGGGGGATAAACTCATCTTT. It yields the protein CALGESTLNPGDKLIF.

The gene calls are TRDV1 and TRDJ1, with 7 bases identical to TRDD3. The CDR3 length is 19 residues. V was clipped by 4 bases and J by 2 bases; unmatched bases: 19. CDR1 is TSWWSYY, CDR2 QGS, per germline. This chain's CDR3 is CALGGVVPIPYWGTDKLIF. Written as DNA, the CDR3 is TGTGCTCTTGGGGGGGTAGTTCCCATCCCTTACTGGGGAACCGATAAACTCATCTTT.

This clone was seen more than once but under ten times. V is TRDV1 and J is TRDJ1; D may be TRDD2 (6 bases). Trimming took off 6 bases at V and 0 bases at J, with 20 bases between the two ends. Germline CDR1 and CDR2: TSWWSYY and QGS. This CDR3 has 17 residues. CDR3 sequence reads: CALGYNPPSPHTDKLIF. CDR3 in DNA: TGTGCTCTTGGTTACAATCCACCTTCCCCGCACACCGATAAACTCATCTTT.

This clone appeared a few times. This chain links TRDV1 with TRDJ1, with 9 bases matching TRDD3. CDR1 and CDR2 (germline): TSWWSYY, QGS. Losses at the gene ends were 4 bases for V and 0 bases for J; bases not matched to a gene: 24. The CDR3 contains 22 residues. CDR3 DNA: TGTGCTCTTGGGGCCCTTCCCTCCTACGAAGGGGATACGGGACCTTACACCGATAAACTCATCTTT. This codes for CALGALPSYEGDTGPYTDKLIF.

Only a few counts were recorded for this clone. V usage is TRDV1 and J usage is TRDJ1, with 9 nucleotides matching TRDD2. Germline trimming cut 3 bases from V and 0 bases from J; bases unmatched to any gene: 26. The CDR3 contains 23 residues. Germline V CDR1 and CDR2: TSWWSYY, QGS. The CDR3 sequence: CALGDQGAGLPTSILAYTDKLIF. The CDR3 bases are TGTGCTCTTGGGGACCAAGGGGCCGGCCTTCCTACGTCCATACTGGCGTACACCGATAAACTCATCTTT.

The V and J genes are TRDV1 and TRDJ1, with TRDD3 matching over 13 bases. With 6 bases clipped from V and 0 bases from J, the junction kept 19 bases outside the gene matches. This CDR3 has 21 amino acids. Per the germline V gene, CDR1 is TSWWSYY and CDR2 is QGS. The CDR3 sequence is CALGRRNWGIRTYPYTDKLIF. In DNA, the CDR3 is TGTGCTCTTGGAAGGCGGAACTGGGGGATACGCACTTATCCATACACCGATAAACTCATCTTT.

This clone has a handful of counts. This chain connects TRDV3 to TRDJ1; TRDD3 matches 13 bases. The CDR3 consists of 21 residues. The V gene end was trimmed by 4 bases and the J gene end by 7 bases; junction bases not matched to a gene: 30. Germline-derived CDR1 and CDR2 are TVYSNPD and GDNSRS (reference sequence). For the CDR3, the DNA is TGTGCCTCAGAAACACCTTCCTACCGAGTTGACTGGGGGATACGCGAACTTAAACTCATCTTT. It translates to CASETPSYRVDWGIRELKLIF.

This clone is deemed medium-sized. One end of the junction fails to match germline, which may point to a read error. This chain uses TRAV29/DV5 with TRDJ1, with TRDD2 matching over 9 bases. The CDR3 is 20 amino acids. The germline V gene encodes CDR1 NSMFDY and CDR2 ISSIKDK. The CDR3: CATRNLPTLSPVRGTDKLIF. DNA for the CDR3: TGTGCAACAAGAAACCTTCCTACGTTGTCTCCCGTGAGGGGGACCGATAAACTCATCTTT.

This clone was seen just once. At one of its ends the junction is not consistent with the germline gene, which may arise from a read error. The sample has other DNA sequences that encode this CDR3 too. The rearrangement links TRAV29/DV5 to TRDJ1; 8 bases agree with TRDD3. The CDR3 covers 17 residues. Germline CDR1 reads NSMFDY; CDR2 reads ISSIKDK. The CDR3, as DNA: TGTGCCGCAAGCGTGTCAACGTACCTAGAGGGATACGAGGGGCTCATCTTT. Translated, it gives CAASVSTYLEGYEGLIF.

This clone was seen a handful of times. This chain joins TRDV1 and TRDJ1, with a weak D call TRDD2 (5 bases). Trimming took off 4 bases at V and 0 bases at J, with 15 bases between the two ends. CDR1 and CDR2 (germline): TSWWSYY, QGS. CDR3 length: 16 amino acids. This CDR3 is CALGGPSPENTDKLIF. The CDR3 DNA is TGTGCTCTTGGGGGACCTTCACCGGAGAACACCGATAAACTCATCTTT.

The genes are TRDV1 and TRDJ1; 7 bases map to TRDD3. The germline V gene has CDR1 TSWWSYY and CDR2 QGS. The ends lost 1 base at V and 0 bases at J; junction bases unmatched: 17. This CDR3 spans 20 amino acids. The CDR3 DNA reads TGTGCTCTTGGGGAACGTGGGAGACCTACCGTACTGGGGTACACCGATAAACTCATCTTT. Translation gives CALGERGRPTVLGYTDKLIF.

The sample holds a few counts of this clone. The chain uses TRDV1 and TRDJ1; TRDD3 matches 10 bases. CDR3 length equals 23 residues. V lost 4 bases and J lost 0; bases outside the gene matches: 26. Germline-derived CDR1 and CDR2 are TSWWSYY and QGS. As DNA, the CDR3 is TGTGCTCTTGGGGCACGCTCCCATCTCCCTTACTGGGGGATTAGTGGCTACACCGATAAACTCATCTTT. The encoded protein is CALGARSHLPYWGISGYTDKLIF.

This clone was picked up a small number of times. The rearrangement uses TRDV1 and TRDJ1; D gene ambiguous. V was pared by 2 bases and J by 0 bases, with 19 bases between. The germline CDR1 and CDR2 sequences are TSWWSYY and QGS. The CDR3 is 18 residues long. The CDR3 spells CALGEGKLPGGYTDKLIF. CDR3 DNA sequence: TGTGCTCTTGGGGAAGGGAAGTTACCCGGAGGGTACACCGATAAACTCATCTTT.

The chain uses TRDV1 and TRDJ1, with 9 bases matching TRDD3. CDR1 TSWWSYY and CDR2 QGS come from the germline V gene. The V segment lost 5 bases and the J segment 0 bases; nucleotides outside the gene matches: 22. The CDR3 runs to 21 residues. The CDR3 DNA is TGTGCTCTTGGGACGCCTTCCTTACTGGGGGACATCCCCGCCTACACCGATAAACTCATCTTT. This sequence encodes CALGTPSLLGDIPAYTDKLIF.

This clone showed up just a few times. The chain has TRDV1 and TRDJ1, with 9 bases that match TRDD3. The V gene end was trimmed by 0 bases and the J gene end by 0 bases; junction bases not matched to a gene: 20. The CDR3 totals 22 residues. In germline, CDR1 is TSWWSYY, CDR2 QGS. The CDR3 sequence is CALGELGLPGVLGELYTDKLIF. CDR3 nucleotide sequence: TGTGCTCTTGGGGAACTGGGCCTTCCTGGGGTACTGGGGGAGTTGTACACCGATAAACTCATCTTT.